Below, 20 T cell receptor beta chains from the same sample are listed, as sequenced in a study of cytomegalovirus exposure and HLA in healthy donors. The PCR contained 60 Vbeta and 13 Jbeta primers. TCRdb keeps only in-frame clones here, not all; method: immunoSEQ multiplex PCR. The table records roughly 150,000 clones, around three quarters of them present only once. Sequences were obtained from PBMCs. The receptors shown here come from a middle-aged woman in good health and CMV-seronegative.

The J gene is TRBJ1-2, the V gene TRBV29-1; maybe TRBD1 (6 bases). V lost 6 bases, J lost 7 bases, and 9 bases lay in between. The CDR3 loop spans 10 amino acids. Germline assignment: CDR1 SQVTM and CDR2 ANQGSEA. The CDR3 sequence: CSVGDTGYTF. The CDR3 DNA reads as TGCAGCGTGGGGGACACTGGCTACACCTTC.

On this clone: The sample holds other DNA sequences that translate to the same CDR3. V and J are TRBV27 and TRBJ1-5; D gene unclear. This CDR3 is built from 14 residues. Between the trimmed V and J ends, which lost 1 base and 4 bases, there was a span of 8 bases. From germline, CDR1 is MNHEY and CDR2 SMNVEV (reference sequence). CDR3 region: CASSLWADNQPQHF. CDR3 nucleotide sequence: TGTGCCAGCAGTTTATGGGCTGATAATCAGCCCCAGCATTTT.

The chain couples TRBV28 to TRBJ2-1, with TRBD1 identical over 8 bases. Trimming at V came to 6 bases and at J to 6 bases, leaving 10 bases not matched to a gene. The CDR3 runs to 15 residues. Per germline, CDR1 MDHEN and CDR2 SYDVKM. CDR3 sequence reads: CASRVGTGRLNEQFF. The CDR3 DNA reads as TGTGCCAGCAGGGTCGGGACAGGTCGTCTCAATGAGCAGTTCTTC.

In nucleotides, the CDR3 is TGCGCCAGCAGCACTGACACAGGGACCTATAATGAAAAACTGTTTTTT. Protein sequence: CASSTDTGTYNEKLFF. The gene calls are TRBV5-1 and TRBJ1-4; D is perhaps TRBD1 (6 bases). The ends were cut back, 4 bases at V and 4 bases at J, with 17 bases in the middle. The CDR3 totals 16 residues. From germline, CDR1 is SGHRS and CDR2 YFSETQ.

V gene TRBV29-1 combines with J gene TRBJ2-1; 10 nucleotides line up with TRBD1. Trimming removed 6 bases from V and 4 bases from J; junction bases left unmatched: 6. The CDR3 contains 14 residues. CDR1 is SQVTM and CDR2 is ANQGSEA in the germline V gene. The CDR3 region is CSVRDRGLYNEQFF. The DNA for the CDR3 is TGCAGCGTACGGGACAGGGGACTTTACAATGAGCAGTTCTTC.

V is TRBV27 and J is TRBJ2-7, with 13 bases that match TRBD2. The CDR3 has 18 residues. The ends lost 7 bases at V and 6 bases at J; junction bases unmatched: 18. In germline, CDR1 is MNHEY, CDR2 SMNVEV (reference sequence). Here the CDR3 reads CASTRTSGSAGTTGEQYF. The CDR3 region has the DNA TGTGCCAGCACCCGGACTAGCGGGAGCGCGGGGACTACGGGCGAGCAGTACTTC.

The V and J genes are TRBV2 and TRBJ1-1, with 8 bases lining up with TRBD1. Germline CDR1 reads SNHLY; CDR2 reads FYNNEI. Germline trimming cut 2 bases from V and 4 bases from J; bases unmatched to any gene: 3. This CDR3 is 14 amino acids long. In DNA, the CDR3 is TGTGCCAGCAGTGAATCAACAGGGGGCACTGAAGCTTTCTTT. Amino acid sequence: CASSESTGGTEAFF.

The V gene is TRBV10-1, the J gene TRBJ2-1; TRBD2 agrees at 11 bases. Losses at the gene ends were 7 bases for V and 8 bases for J; bases not matched to a gene: 19. Germline V gene lookup returns CDR1 WNHNN and CDR2 SYGVQD (reference sequence). This CDR3 contains 18 residues. CDR3 coding DNA: TGCGCCAGCAAGAGATTCTATAGTCCGGGACTAGCGGATGATGAGCAGTTCTTC. Translation gives CASKRFYSPGLADDEQFF.

The chain carries TRBV23-1 and TRBJ2-7; D possibly corresponds to TRBD2 (5 bases). TRBV23-1 is noted as an ORF with a role that remains uncertain. The ends were cut back, 2 bases at V and 5 bases at J, with 7 bases in the middle. The CDR3 is made up of 12 amino acids. The CDR3 protein is CASSQTGNEQYF. CDR3 nucleotide sequence: TGCGCCAGCAGTCAAACGGGGAACGAGCAGTACTTC.

The genes are TRBV5-1 and TRBJ1-2; D is unresolved. The CDR3 loop spans 15 amino acids. V was pared by 5 bases and J by 1 base, with 15 bases between. Germline CDR1 is SGHRS and CDR2 is YFSETQ. This chain's CDR3 is CASSQAGTLNYGYTF. Here the CDR3 DNA reads TGCGCCAGCAGTCAGGCGGGCACCCTTAACTATGGCTACACCTTC.

This chain joins TRBV7-9 and TRBJ1-2, with TRBD1 as a possible D gene (6 bases). CDR3 length: 13 amino acids. Per the germline V gene, CDR1 is SEHNR and CDR2 is FQNEAQ (reference sequence). V lost 6 bases to trimming and J lost 3 bases, with 11 bases between them. The CDR3 reads CASRRNRDYGYTF. The CDR3 DNA follows: TGTGCCAGCAGACGTAACAGGGACTATGGCTACACCTTC.

The chain combines TRBV9 with TRBJ2-7; 10 nucleotides match TRBD2. The CDR3 consists of 15 residues. Germline V gene sequence: CDR1 SGDLS, CDR2 YYNGEE. Losses at the gene ends were 7 bases for V and 8 bases for J; bases not matched to a gene: 15. CDR3 nucleotides: TGTGCCAGCGCCTCCACAGATTCTAGCGGGAGCCAGCAGTACTTC. Its translation: CASASTDSSGSQQYF.

V gene TRBV6-6 combines with J gene TRBJ1-2; possibly TRBD1 for D (5 bases). The CDR3 is 12 residues long. V was pared by 9 bases and J by 0 bases, with 8 bases between. Germline CDR1 MNHNY, CDR2 SVGAGI (reference sequence). The CDR3: CASQGANYGYTF. The CDR3 DNA follows: TGTGCCAGTCAAGGGGCTAACTATGGCTACACCTTC.

The J gene is TRBJ2-7, the V gene TRBV28; possible D gene TRBD2, 6 bases. The length of the CDR3 is 16 residues. CDR1 is MDHEN, CDR2 SYDVKM, per germline. Between the trimmed V and J ends, which lost 10 bases and 1 base, there was a span of 23 bases. CDR3 in amino acids: CAIQRGEAGLSYEQYF. CDR3 in DNA: TGTGCCATCCAAAGAGGGGAAGCGGGCCTGTCCTACGAGCAGTACTTC.

The V gene is TRBV7-2, the J gene TRBJ1-1; D is unresolved. Germline V gives CDR1 SGHTA, CDR2 FQGNSA. This CDR3 has 15 residues. Trimming removed 3 bases at V and 3 bases at J, with 14 bases between. Here the CDR3 DNA reads TGTGCCAGCAGCTTGCCGGCGTACCGGGACACTGAAGCTTTCTTT. This codes for CASSLPAYRDTEAFF. The full variable domain, rest sourced from reference TRBV7-2 and TRBJ1-1, is GAGVSQSPSNKVTEKGKDVELRCDPISGHTALYWYRQSLGQGLEFLIYFQGNSAPDKSGLPSDRFSAERTGGSVSTLTIQRTQQEDSAVYLCASSLPAYRDTEAFFGQGTRLTVV.

The V gene is TRBV6-9, the J gene TRBJ1-2, with 10 positions matching TRBD1. This CDR3 is 15 amino acids long. Germline V gene data show CDR1 as MNHGY and CDR2 as SVAAGI. V lost 10 bases to trimming and J lost 6 bases; unmatched junction nucleotides: 14. CDR3 DNA sequence: TGTGCCACTCTCCTCGACAGGGGGCGATACGATGGCTACACCTTC. It specifies CATLLDRGRYDGYTF.

This chain connects TRBV29-1 to TRBJ1-3, with D hard to call. The germline V gene encodes CDR1 SQVTM and CDR2 ANQGSEA. This CDR3 is 12 amino acids long. The ends were cut back, 4 bases at V and 4 bases at J, with 8 bases in the middle. This CDR3 is CSVASSGNTIYF. In nucleotides, the CDR3 is TGCAGCGTTGCCTCTAGCGGAAACACCATATATTTT.

The chain employs TRBV29-1 and TRBJ2-7, with a tentative D call TRBD2 (5 bases). The germline V gene has CDR1 SQVTM and CDR2 ANQGSEA. The CDR3 has 16 residues. Trimming left V 3 bases short and J 3 bases short, with 21 bases between. The CDR3 loop is CSVDSPLAGPHYEQYF. CDR3 nucleotides: TGCAGCGTTGACTCCCCCCTCGCGGGTCCACACTACGAGCAGTACTTC.

In this sample, this clone turned up once. The genes are TRBV29-1 and TRBJ2-5; 8 positions agree with TRBD1. Germline loops: CDR1 SQVTM, CDR2 ANQGSEA. V lost 3 bases to trimming and J lost 8 bases; unmatched junction nucleotides: 11. The CDR3 is 14 residues long. CDR3 loop: CSVDGQGMGGTQYF. The CDR3, as DNA: TGCAGCGTTGATGGACAGGGAATGGGGGGAACCCAGTACTTC.

The chain has TRBV6-1 and TRBJ1-5, with TRBD1 identical over 7 bases. V shed 6 bases and J 5 bases; nucleotides not matched to a gene: 7. There are 14 residues in the CDR3. CDR1 and CDR2 (germline): MNHNS, SASEGT. CDR3 nucleotide sequence: TGTGCCAGCAGCCCTCTCACAGGGGATCAGCCCCAGCATTTT. Protein: CASSPLTGDQPQHF.